This TCR beta chain derives from a study of cytomegalovirus exposure and HLA in healthy donors (dated by TCRdb to between 2016 and 2019). As for the study more broadly: An earlier analysis of 550 to 700 of the donors reported approximately 300 Gb of sequence data and around 110 million unique TCR beta sequences from 150 million to 200 million T cells. Approximately 310 gigabases of sequencing data and approximately 80 million unique TCR sequences were included in an early release covering roughly 600 HLA-typed donors. Of the roughly 390 genotyped donors, 65% to 90% fell in the genetic ancestry cluster associated with self-reported Caucasian donors. The study aimed to test whether cataloging public T cell receptors could reveal signatures of past pathogen exposure. The study profiled the T cell repertoires of around 700 subjects by immunosequencing and related them to cytomegalovirus serostatus. In addition to the first cohort of around 670 subjects, a separate validation cohort of 120 different subjects was used. The study combined high-throughput TCR immunosequencing, statistical association of individual TCRs with disease status, and machine learning to predict cytomegalovirus infection status. To study patterns of TCR occurrence, a later analysis re-analyzed previously published TCR beta repertoires from 600 to 750 donors and added high-resolution HLA genotyping. Rather than drawing on any new phenotypic data, the later analysis identified candidate immune exposures from TCR beta sequences and the way those sequences occurred across donors. In an earlier analysis of 587 of the donors, high-throughput TCR beta sequencing was used to judge whether each TCR beta V gene segment behaved as functional or pseudogenic. Alongside the repertoire data, information on donor age, sex, ethnicity and CMV serostatus was compiled. A later genetic analysis took genome-wide SNP genotypes for about three fifths of the 666 donors and used that subset as a discovery cohort. Every repertoire in the discovery cohort had been generated on one and the same sequencing platform. Class I and class II HLA loci were covered by the typing at four-digit resolution. The number of donors typed differed by locus, with about 629-640 for A, B, C, DRB1 and DQB1, roughly 520 for DQA1, 600 to 610 for DPA1, and around 450 for DPB1. Four or five DR-DQ haplotypes were treated as single units for association and clustering because of strong linkage in the cohort. Across 300 to 500 genotyped donors of the cohort, an average of about 200,000 unique TCR beta nucleotide sequences per donor were sequenced, and roughly 18% of those sequences were non-productive.

Results the study describes overall, beyond this receptor: Strong co-occurrence of HLA alleles, especially DR and DQ, made assigning TCR associations to individual alleles difficult. According to a later analysis, most CMV-associated TCR beta chains appeared to be HLA-restricted, and the HLA associations seemed to be driven largely by CMV exposure. In a later analysis, several top co-occurrence clusters were reported to appear linked to parvovirus B19, influenza, CMV and Epstein-Barr virus. The earlier analysis of a few hundred of the donors excluded fewer than 20 rarely observed V segments, including chromosome 9 orphons, because counts were too low. A cluster of highly shared sequence variants was judged likely to be a technical artifact of the sequencing pipeline. Most TCR sequences were observed very rarely across donors, whereas some public TCRs were present in many individuals. A later analysis found that TCR association rates varied across HLA loci, with DRB1 alleles showing the most associated TCRs and HLA-C alleles the fewest. Specific HLA alleles were associated with roughly 17,000 TCR beta sequences at a false discovery rate of 0.05 in a later analysis. A total of fewer than 200 TCR beta chains were listed by the study as associated with cytomegalovirus. The authors suggested that the approach could potentially be generalized to other disease states and immunological phenotypes. Sequencing depth was assumed to be roughly uniform across donors in the presence/absence analyses, though that assumption may not hold. A further reported finding was that TCR beta sequences accurately predicted the HLA-A and HLA-B alleles for most subjects in the first cohort. Correlated functional status among segregating V segments might be attributable to linkage disequilibrium, but an unknown experimental factor could not be ruled out. V-gene and J-gene trimming of TCR beta chains was associated with a missense DCLRE1C variant in a later genetic analysis, and the association was replicated in an independent cohort. Some IMGT-functional V segments, including TRBV6-2 and TRBV6-3, could not be told apart with the 87-base-pair reads, so those segments were excluded. Immune exposure information for the cohort was limited to CMV serostatus. In an earlier analysis of around 600 of the donors, most TCR beta V segments appeared in productive rearrangements about 87% or about 30% of the time, broadly matching IMGT annotations. In vitro tests confirmed that a few of the cytomegalovirus-associated TCR beta chains recognize cytomegalovirus antigens. According to a later genetic analysis, donors in an Asian-associated ancestry cluster had fewer N-insertions in productive TCRs than the approximately 670-donor mean. This cohort had only TCR beta chains sequenced, and the lack of alpha or paired-chain data limited which features could be detected. Because some donors lacked HLA typing at each locus, the association tests relied only on the typed subset. In a later analysis, HLA-associated TCR beta chains were found to be more clonally expanded and to have lower generation probabilities than equally common non-associated chains. Cytomegalovirus status was reported to be diagnosed by the classifier with high specificity and sensitivity in both the original and validation cohorts.

Details on this clone: Its target antigen remains unknown. Base qualities are not provided; no much larger clone lies one nucleotide away.

The cohort consisted of approximately 690 healthy bone marrow donors. Cohort members were all nominally healthy when sampled, although unrecorded immune exposures were likely present. The donor tested CMV seronegative and was one of the 352 seronegative cohort members. A peripheral blood sample was collected from each donor, and TCR beta sequencing was performed on peripheral blood mononuclear cells. Genomic DNA extraction from the blood cell samples was performed with the Qiagen DNeasy Blood Extraction Kit. Receptor libraries were prepared by the immunoSEQ multiplex PCR assay. The multiplex PCR relied on a mix of 60 forward primers for TCR Vbeta segments and 13 reverse primers for TCR Jbeta segments. The CDR3 region of rearranged TCR beta genes was amplified from genomic DNA with a multiplex PCR assay. On the Illumina HiSeq System, the amplified TCR beta libraries were sequenced as 87-base-pair reads. The original pipeline was this. In a later analysis, roughly 80 million unique TCR beta chains were counted across the roughly 670 repertoires, and roughly 11 million of these chains were shared by at least two donors. To remove PCR and sequencing errors, raw reads were error-corrected and collapsed into unique sequences using a nearest-neighbor algorithm that merged closely related sequences. CDR3 sequences were aligned to IMGT reference sequences to assign V, D and J gene segments. Each retained sequence needed at least a six-nucleotide match to both a V gene segment and a J gene segment. Rearrangements were classified as productive when the CDR3 lacked stop codons and remained in frame with V and J, and all other rearrangements were classified as non-productive. CDR3 was defined by IMGT convention, running from the second conserved V-encoded cysteine to the conserved J-encoded phenylalanine. In an earlier analysis of 550 to 650 of the donors, sequences lacking an unambiguous match to a single V gene segment were excluded. In an earlier analysis of 587 of the donors, a V segment was called functional when productive rearrangements were above 56.7%, and segregating when the standard deviation between donors exceeded 5%. A statistical classification framework was developed to diagnose cytomegalovirus status using the catalog of TCR beta chain sequences. A later analysis assigned V and J genes by comparing TCR nucleotide sequences with IMGT/GENE-DB human TR gene sequences. The TCRdist pipeline was used in a later analysis to assign CDR3 sequences and most-parsimonious VDJ recombination scenarios. A later analysis defined each TCR beta chain by its CDR3 amino acid sequence plus V-gene family, and excluded reads lacking a unique V-gene family. As a way to deal with suspected cross-contamination and a sequencing artifact, a later analysis dropped hundreds of nucleotide sequences that were highly shared and had low generation probability. In a later analysis, a clonal expansion index was calculated for each public chain from normalized within-repertoire ranks of inferred template counts. A later analysis computed generation probabilities with a VDJ recombination model fitted to out-of-frame rearrangements, and checked the results against IGoR. In a later analysis, TCR-TCR, TCR-HLA and TCR-CMV co-occurrence was scored with hypergeometric tests, and a repertoire-size bias correction was applied to TCR pairs. False discovery rates were estimated in a later analysis by permuting HLA or CMV assignments 20 times. In a later analysis, co-occurring TCRs were grouped with DBSCAN, and TCRdist sequence similarity was added when clustering was performed within HLA-allele-positive subsets. Co-occurrence clustering excluded repertoires with fewer than 30,000 or more than 120,000 public chains, plus five with anomalous nucleotide sharing. TCRdb carries this immuneACCESS record with in-frame sequences only. Its versions omit some clonotypes, under half of them owing to an unresolved V gene in the studies checked, with the rest unexplained. V, J and clone size derive from that table, while D and trimming were established from the DNA sequence. The table for this sample lists 200,000 to 250,000 clones; 80% to 90% of them were counted only once. The ten largest account for about 1% of the sample.

The V end loses 5 bases and the J end loses 6 bases, and a stretch of 20 bases separates them. CDR1 SGHDT and CDR2 YYEEEE were looked up in the germline V gene. The CDR3 starts with the cysteine, ends with the phenylalanine, and has 15 residues. The sequence is cut down to CDR3 DNA, 45 bases in frame from base 1. This receptor was identified in a young woman in good health and CMV-seronegative. Recombination linked TRBV5-6 to TRBJ2-5; tentative D gene TRBD2, with 6 bases matching. The sample taken for sequencing was PBMCs. The CDR3 protein sequence reads: CASSYAGWGVQTQYF. The DNA is as follows: TGTGCCAGCAGTTACGCAGGGTGGGGGGTACAGACCCAGTACTTC.